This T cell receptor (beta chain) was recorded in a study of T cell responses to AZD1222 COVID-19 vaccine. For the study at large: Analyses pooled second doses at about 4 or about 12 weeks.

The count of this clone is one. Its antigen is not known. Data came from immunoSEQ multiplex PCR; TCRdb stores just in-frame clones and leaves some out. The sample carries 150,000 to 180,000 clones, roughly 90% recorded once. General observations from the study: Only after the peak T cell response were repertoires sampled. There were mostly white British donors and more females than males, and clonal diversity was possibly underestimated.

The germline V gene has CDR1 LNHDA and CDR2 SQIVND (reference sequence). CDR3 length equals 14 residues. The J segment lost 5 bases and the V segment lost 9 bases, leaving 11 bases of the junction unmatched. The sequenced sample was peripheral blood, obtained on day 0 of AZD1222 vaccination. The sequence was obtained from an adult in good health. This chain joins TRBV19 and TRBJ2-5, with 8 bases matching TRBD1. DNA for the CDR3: TGTGCCAGCCGTTGGACAGGGACGACGGAGACCCAGTACTTC. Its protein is CASRWTGTTETQYF.